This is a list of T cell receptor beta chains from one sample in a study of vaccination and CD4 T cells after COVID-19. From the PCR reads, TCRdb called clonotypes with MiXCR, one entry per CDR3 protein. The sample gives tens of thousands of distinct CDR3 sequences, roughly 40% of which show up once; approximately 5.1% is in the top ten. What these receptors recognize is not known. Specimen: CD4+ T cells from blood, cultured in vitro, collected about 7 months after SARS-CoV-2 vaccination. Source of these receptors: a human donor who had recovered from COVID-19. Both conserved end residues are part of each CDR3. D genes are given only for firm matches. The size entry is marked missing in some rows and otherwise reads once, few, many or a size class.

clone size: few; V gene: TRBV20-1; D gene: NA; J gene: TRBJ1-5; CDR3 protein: CSAKGSRYSNQPQHF; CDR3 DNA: TGCAGTGCTAAGGGTTCGCGGTATAGCAATCAGCCCCAGCATTTT
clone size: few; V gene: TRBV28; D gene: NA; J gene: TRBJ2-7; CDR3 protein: CASRRTNDEQYF; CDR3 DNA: TGTGCCAGCAGACGTACTAACGACGAGCAGTACTTC
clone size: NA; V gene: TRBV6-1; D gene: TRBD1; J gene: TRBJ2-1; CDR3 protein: CASSLLTGGWNEQFF; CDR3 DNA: TGTGCCAGCAGCCTTTTAACAGGGGGCTGGAATGAGCAGTTCTTC
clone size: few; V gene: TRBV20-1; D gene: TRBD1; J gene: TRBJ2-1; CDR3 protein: CSASTWTGAYNEQFF; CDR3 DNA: TGCAGTGCTTCAACATGGACAGGGGCCTACAATGAGCAGTTCTTC
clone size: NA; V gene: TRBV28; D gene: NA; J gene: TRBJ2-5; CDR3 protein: CASSPLGSGQWETQYF; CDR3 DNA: TGTGCCAGCAGTCCCCTGGGTAGCGGCCAGTGGGAGACCCAGTACTTC
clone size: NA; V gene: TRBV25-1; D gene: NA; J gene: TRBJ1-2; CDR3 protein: CASSERWDYGYTF; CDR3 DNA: TGTGCCAGCAGTGAGCGGTGGGACTATGGCTACACCTTC
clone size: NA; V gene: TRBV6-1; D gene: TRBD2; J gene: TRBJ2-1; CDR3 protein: CASRRGSGRAFNEQFF; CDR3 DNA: TGTGCCAGCAGACGAGGTAGCGGGAGGGCCTTCAATGAGCAGTTCTTC
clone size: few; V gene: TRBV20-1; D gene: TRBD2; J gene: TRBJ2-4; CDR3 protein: CSARGGGAKNIQYF; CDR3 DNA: TGCAGTGCTAGAGGGGGGGGAGCCAAAAACATTCAGTACTTC
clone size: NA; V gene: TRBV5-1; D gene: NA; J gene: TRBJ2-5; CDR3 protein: CASRDKPETQYF; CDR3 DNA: TGCGCCAGCCGGGACAAACCAGAGACCCAGTACTTC
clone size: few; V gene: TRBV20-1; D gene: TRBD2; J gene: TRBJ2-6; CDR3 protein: CSASTSGSSGANVLTF; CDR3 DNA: TGCAGTGCTTCGACTAGCGGTAGCTCTGGGGCCAACGTCCTGACTTTC
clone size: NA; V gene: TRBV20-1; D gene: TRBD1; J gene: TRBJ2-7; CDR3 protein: CSAPWTGTEQYF; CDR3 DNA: TGCAGTGCTCCATGGACAGGGACTGAGCAGTACTTC
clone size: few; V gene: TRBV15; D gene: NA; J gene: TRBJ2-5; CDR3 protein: CATSRGPETQYF; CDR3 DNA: TGTGCCACCAGCAGAGGACCGGAGACCCAGTACTTC
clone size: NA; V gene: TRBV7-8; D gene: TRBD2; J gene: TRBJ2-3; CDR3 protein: CASSKQASGGVYTQYF; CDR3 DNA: TGTGCCAGCAGTAAGCAGGCTAGCGGGGGGGTGTATACGCAGTATTTT
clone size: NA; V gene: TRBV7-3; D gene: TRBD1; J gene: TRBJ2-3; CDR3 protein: CASSRLGTGTSTDTQYF; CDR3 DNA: TGTGCCAGCAGCCGCCTGGGGACAGGCACTAGCACAGATACGCAGTATTTT
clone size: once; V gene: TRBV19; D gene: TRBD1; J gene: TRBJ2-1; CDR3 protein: CASSTGTGARGWSYNEQFF; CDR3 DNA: TGTGCCAGTAGTACGGGGACAGGGGCTCGAGGATGGTCCTACAATGAGCAGTTCTTC
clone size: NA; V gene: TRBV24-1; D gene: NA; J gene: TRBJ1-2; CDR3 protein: CARVPNYGYTF; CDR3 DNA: TGTGCACGAGTACCTAACTATGGCTACACCTTC
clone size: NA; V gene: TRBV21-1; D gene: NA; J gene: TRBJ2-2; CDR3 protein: CASSPETGKKDGELFF; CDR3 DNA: TGTGCCAGCAGCCCCGAAACAGGGAAGAAGGACGGGGAGCTGTTTTTT
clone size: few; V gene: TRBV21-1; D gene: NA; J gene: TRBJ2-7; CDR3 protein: CASSNRRINEQYF; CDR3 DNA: TGTGCCAGCAGCAACCGCAGGATCAACGAGCAGTACTTC
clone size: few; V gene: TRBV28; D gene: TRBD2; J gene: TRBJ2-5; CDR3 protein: CASNPTSGIRETQYF; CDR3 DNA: TGTGCCAGCAACCCTACTAGCGGGATACGAGAGACCCAGTACTTC
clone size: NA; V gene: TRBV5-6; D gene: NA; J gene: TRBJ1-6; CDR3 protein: CASSDLGKTGSPLHF; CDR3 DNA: TGTGCCAGCAGCGACCTTGGGAAAACGGGTTCACCCCTCCACTTT
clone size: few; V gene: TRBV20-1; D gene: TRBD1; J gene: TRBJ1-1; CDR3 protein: CSASQTGDSVAEAFF; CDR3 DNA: TGCAGTGCTAGTCAGACAGGGGATTCTGTCGCTGAAGCTTTCTTT
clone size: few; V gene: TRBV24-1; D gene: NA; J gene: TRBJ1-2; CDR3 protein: CATSEVDRRGGYGYTF; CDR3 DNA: TGTGCCACCAGTGAGGTTGACAGGAGGGGAGGCTATGGCTACACCTTC
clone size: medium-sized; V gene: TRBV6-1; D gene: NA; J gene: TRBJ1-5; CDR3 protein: CASSRTYSNQPQHF; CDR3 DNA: TGTGCCAGCAGTCGGACCTACAGCAATCAGCCCCAGCATTTT
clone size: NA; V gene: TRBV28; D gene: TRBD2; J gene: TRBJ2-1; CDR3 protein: CASSLLMGGRALGSYNEQFF; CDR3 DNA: TGTGCCAGCAGTTTATTGATGGGCGGGAGGGCCCTCGGCTCCTACAATGAGCAGTTCTTC
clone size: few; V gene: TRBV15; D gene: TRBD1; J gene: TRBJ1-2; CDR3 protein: CATSRGDRGQDYGYTF; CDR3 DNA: TGTGCCACCAGCAGGGGTGACAGGGGGCAGGACTATGGCTACACCTTC
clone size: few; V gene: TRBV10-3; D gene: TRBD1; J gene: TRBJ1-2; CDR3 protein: CAISESRLTGGARGYTF; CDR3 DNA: TGTGCCATCAGTGAGTCGAGGTTGACAGGGGGCGCAAGGGGCTACACCTTC
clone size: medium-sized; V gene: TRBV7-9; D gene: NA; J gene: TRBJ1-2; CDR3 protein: CASSLDTGSYTF; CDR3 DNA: TGTGCCAGCAGCTTGGACACCGGTTCCTACACCTTC
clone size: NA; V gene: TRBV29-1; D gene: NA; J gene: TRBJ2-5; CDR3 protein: CSVEGSDGGVETQYF; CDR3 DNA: TGCAGCGTTGAAGGGTCGGACGGAGGGGTTGAGACCCAGTACTTC
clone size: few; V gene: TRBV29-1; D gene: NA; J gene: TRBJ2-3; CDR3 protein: CSVARADTQYF; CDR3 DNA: TGCAGCGTTGCTAGGGCAGATACGCAGTATTTT